This T cell receptor (beta chain) is drawn from a study of CD8+ T cells in alopecia areata. In the study overall: Oral tofacitinib, 5 to 10 mg twice daily, was given in an open-label trial. People stayed on tofacitinib for 6 to 18 months, then stopped the drug for 6 months. Study conclusions and caveats: More clonal than normal scalp was lesional scalp, particularly alopecia totalis/universalis.

A note on this clone: Its antigen is as yet unknown.

Once RNA had been extracted, it was reverse transcribed into cDNA to act as the sequencing template. The method was immunoSEQ multiplex PCR; TCRdb's version includes in-frame clones alone and lacks a portion of them. The table has about 130,000 clones, around 60% seen once. Germline V gene lookup returns CDR1 SGHNT and CDR2 YYREEE (reference sequence). Trimming removed 3 bases from V and 0 bases from J; junction bases left unmatched: 3. The CDR3 has 15 residues. This TCR came from a human donor with alopecia areata. The sequenced sample was CD4+ T cells sorted from blood, obtained at week 0. This chain uses TRBV5-4 with TRBJ2-7; the match to TRBD2 covers 10 bases. In nucleotides, the CDR3 is TGTGCCAGCAGCTCTAGCGGGGGCAGCTCCTACGAGCAGTACTTC. Translation gives CASSSSGGSSYEQYF.